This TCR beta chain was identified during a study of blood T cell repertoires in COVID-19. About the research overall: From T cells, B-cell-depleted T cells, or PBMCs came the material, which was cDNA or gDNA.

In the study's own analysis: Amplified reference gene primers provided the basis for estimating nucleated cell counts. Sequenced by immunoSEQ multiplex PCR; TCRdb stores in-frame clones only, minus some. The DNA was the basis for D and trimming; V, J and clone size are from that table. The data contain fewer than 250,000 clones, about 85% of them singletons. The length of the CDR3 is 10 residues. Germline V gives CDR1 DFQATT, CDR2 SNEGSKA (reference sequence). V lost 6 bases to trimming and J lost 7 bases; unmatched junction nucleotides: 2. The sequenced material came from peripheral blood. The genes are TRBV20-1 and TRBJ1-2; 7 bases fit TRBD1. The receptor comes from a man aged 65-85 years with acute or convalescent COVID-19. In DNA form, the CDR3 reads TGCAGTGCATGGACAGGTGGCTACACCTTC. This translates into CSAWTGGYTF.